This T cell receptor (beta chain) was observed in a study of blood T cells in healthy people across ages. The overall study: Capture by template switching was about one barcoded beta molecule per two T cells.

This clonotype was picked up many times. A second PCR of roughly 7 to 11 cycles used a sample-barcoded 5' primer and a J-beta primer mix. Every cDNA molecule bore a tag from a template-switch adaptor containing 12 random nucleotides. TCRdb recomputed calls from the 5' RACE reads with MiXCR, one row per CDR3 protein. Of 1.5 million to 2 million distinct CDR3 sequences listed, 28% are singletons. In germline, CDR1 is MNHEY, CDR2 SVGEGT. Trimming pared 2 bases from V and 6 bases from J, leaving 17 bases between. The CDR3 sequence is 16 residues long. The rearrangement links TRBV6-2 or TRBV6-3 to TRBJ2-1, with D hard to call. This clonotype was obtained from a woman in her twenties or thirties in good health. The sequencing input was blood. The CDR3 nucleotides are TGTGCCAGCAGTTACGGGGTAGCAGTAGCAGGCAATGAGCAGTTCTTC. Translating it yields CASSYGVAVAGNEQFF.